The 15 T cell receptor beta chains below were found in one sample sequenced in a study of cytomegalovirus exposure and HLA in healthy donors. The study ran its PCR with 60 Vbeta and 13 Jbeta primers. Sequencing used immunoSEQ multiplex PCR; TCRdb keeps in-frame clones, though not all of them. Counted here are about 150,000 clones, about 73% occurring once; the ten biggest clones make up about 13%. Sequenced sample: PBMCs. These receptors came from a woman aged 45-59 years in good health and CMV-seropositive.

As DNA, the CDR3 is TGTGCCAGTAGCCCGTACGGAGGCGTCAACTATGGCTACACCTTC. It specifies CASSPYGGVNYGYTF. The rearrangement joins TRBV19 to TRBJ1-2, with no clear D. Germline CDR1 and CDR2: LNHDA and SQIVND (reference sequence). The CDR3 totals 15 residues. Trimming left V 6 bases short and J 2 bases short, with 16 bases between.

The chain carries TRBV9 and TRBJ2-1, with a possible D match to TRBD2 (6 bases). The ends were cut back, 5 bases at V and 0 bases at J, with 15 bases in the middle. The CDR3 sequence is 16 residues long. Germline-derived CDR1 and CDR2 are SGDLS and YYNGEE. CDR3 nucleotides: TGTGCCAGCAGTAAGGGAGGCGATAGCTCCTACAATGAGCAGTTCTTC. Translation: CASSKGGDSSYNEQFF.

The chain combines TRBV7-9 with TRBJ2-2; 9 bases are shared with TRBD1. This CDR3 comprises 14 residues. With V trimmed by 9 bases and J by 2 bases, 4 bases remained unmatched. Germline assignment: CDR1 SEHNR and CDR2 FQNEAQ (reference sequence). Here the CDR3 reads CARGQGTNTGELFF. CDR3 sequence (DNA): TGTGCCAGGGGACAGGGAACCAACACCGGGGAGCTGTTTTTT.

The chain links TRBV19 to TRBJ2-5; a weak D match, TRBD1 (5 bases). The V gene lost 4 bases and the J gene lost 3 bases, with 18 bases spanning the gap. The CDR3 length is 16 residues. Germline V gene sequence: CDR1 LNHDA, CDR2 SQIVND (reference sequence). CDR3: CASSRSWVGREETQYF. CDR3 nucleotides: TGTGCCAGTAGTAGGTCCTGGGTCGGCAGGGAAGAGACCCAGTACTTC.

V is TRBV5-1 and J is TRBJ2-2, with TRBD1 as a possible D gene (6 bases). Trimming left V 0 bases short and J 7 bases short, with 16 bases between. This CDR3 comprises 16 residues. Germline V CDR1 and CDR2: SGHRS, YFSETQ. CDR3 protein: CASSLEMGAEDGELFF. The CDR3 nucleotides read TGCGCCAGCAGCTTGGAAATGGGGGCGGAGGACGGGGAGCTGTTTTTT.

The J gene is TRBJ2-7, the V gene TRBV6-1; 10 bases agree with TRBD1. V was clipped by 6 bases and J by 3 bases; unmatched bases: 2. Germline V gene lookup returns CDR1 MNHNS and CDR2 SASEGT. The CDR3 totals 13 residues. As DNA, the CDR3 is TGTGCCAGCAGGACAGGGGGCGTCTACGAGCAGTACTTC. This gives the protein CASRTGGVYEQYF.

The rearrangement uses TRBV27 and TRBJ1-6; D call uncertain. Germline loops: CDR1 MNHEY, CDR2 SMNVEV (reference sequence). The length of the CDR3 is 15 residues. The V and J ends lost 4 bases and 2 bases respectively, with 9 bases between them. The DNA of the CDR3 is TGTGCCAGCAGTTCTGCAGGTGCCTATAATTCACCCCTCCACTTT. As protein: CASSSAGAYNSPLHF.

The gene calls are TRBV5-3 and TRBJ1-4; D not certain. TRBV5-3 is an ORF, with its function uncertain. This CDR3 region has 14 residues. Between the trimmed V and J ends, which lost 3 bases and 3 bases, there was a span of 9 bases. In nucleotides, the CDR3 is TGTGCCAGAAGCTCATGGTGCGCTAATGAAAAACTGTTTTTT. It translates to CARSSWCANEKLFF.

This chain connects TRBV5-1 to TRBJ2-5; 9 bases are a match to TRBD2. V lost 4 bases and J lost 2; bases outside the gene matches: 6. This CDR3 is 15 amino acids long. Germline-derived CDR1 and CDR2 are SGHRS and YFSETQ. CDR3 DNA sequence: TGCGCCAGCAGCCGTGGACTAGCGATTCAAGAGACCCAGTACTTC. This sequence encodes CASSRGLAIQETQYF.

This chain connects TRBV19 to TRBJ1-2, with TRBD1 matching 8 bases. CDR3 size: 14 residues. V was pared by 5 bases and J by 8 bases, with 10 bases of the junction left unmatched. Germline V CDR1 and CDR2: LNHDA, SQIVND (reference sequence). DNA for the CDR3: TGTGCCAGTAGTTCAGGGGGCGCCCGAAGCGGCTACACCTTC. Amino acids: CASSSGGARSGYTF.

J is TRBJ1-4 and V is TRBV9; D not resolved. V was shortened by 3 bases and J by 8 bases, with 17 bases between the two germline ends. The germline gives CDR1 SGDLS, CDR2 YYNGEE. This CDR3 contains 15 residues. CDR3 sequence: CASSAGDPRGEKLFF. The CDR3 DNA follows: TGTGCCAGCAGCGCAGGAGATCCTCGGGGAGAAAAACTGTTTTTT.

The rearrangement uses TRBV4-1 and TRBJ1-2, with 8 nucleotides matching TRBD1. V shed 0 bases, J shed 5 bases, and the junction held 5 bases outside the gene matches. CDR3 length: 15 residues. The germline CDR1 and CDR2 sequences are MGHRA and YSYEKL. CDR3 loop: CASSQEGQGAYGYTF. CDR3 in DNA: TGCGCCAGCAGCCAAGAGGGGCAGGGGGCGTATGGCTACACCTTC.

This chain links TRBV18 with TRBJ2-7; 9 nucleotides line up with TRBD1. Germline CDR1 KGHSH, CDR2 LQKENI. V lost 4 bases, J lost 1 base, and 5 bases stayed unmatched. The CDR3 totals 15 residues. The CDR3 loop is CASSLDRGTSYEQYF. The DNA for the CDR3 is TGTGCCAGCTCACTCGACAGGGGGACGTCCTACGAGCAGTACTTC.

This clone has more than one count but fewer than ten. The chain has TRBV18 and TRBJ1-3, with D unresolved. Germline loops: CDR1 KGHSH, CDR2 LQKENI. V was clipped by 4 bases and J by 1 base, with 14 bases between them. The CDR3 sequence is 16 residues long. Here the CDR3 reads CASSRQPQVSGNTIYF. CDR3 DNA sequence: TGTGCCAGCTCACGCCAGCCCCAGGTGTCTGGAAACACCATATATTTT.

In the case of this clone: Distinct nucleotide sequences in the sample also encode this CDR3. The chain recombines TRBV6-5 with TRBJ2-2; 7 bases map to TRBD2. The CDR3 runs to 13 residues. The germline CDR1 and CDR2 sequences are MNHEY and SVGAGI. The V gene end was trimmed by 3 bases and the J gene end by 7 bases; junction bases not matched to a gene: 2. CDR3 residues: CASSYGGGGELFF. CDR3 in DNA: TGTGCCAGCAGTTATGGCGGGGGCGGGGAGCTGTTTTTT.